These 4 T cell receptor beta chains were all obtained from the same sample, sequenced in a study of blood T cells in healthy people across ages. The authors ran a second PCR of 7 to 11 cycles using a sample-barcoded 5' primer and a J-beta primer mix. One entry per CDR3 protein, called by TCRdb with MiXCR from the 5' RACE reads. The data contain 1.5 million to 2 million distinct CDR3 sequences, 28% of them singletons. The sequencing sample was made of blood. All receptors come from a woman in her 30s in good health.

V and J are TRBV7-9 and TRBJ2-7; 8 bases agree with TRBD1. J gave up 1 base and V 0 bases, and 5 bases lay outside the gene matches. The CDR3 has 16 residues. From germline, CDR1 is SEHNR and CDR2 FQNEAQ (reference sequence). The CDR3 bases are TGTGCCAGCAGCTTAGCCGGGACAGGTCTTTCCTACGAGCAGTACTTC. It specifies CASSLAGTGLSYEQYF.

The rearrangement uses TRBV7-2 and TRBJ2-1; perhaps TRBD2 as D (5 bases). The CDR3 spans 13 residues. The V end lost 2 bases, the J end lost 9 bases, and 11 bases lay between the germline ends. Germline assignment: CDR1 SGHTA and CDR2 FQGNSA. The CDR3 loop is CASSLFLAGEQFF. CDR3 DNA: TGTGCCAGCAGCTTATTCTTGGCGGGTGAGCAGTTCTTC.

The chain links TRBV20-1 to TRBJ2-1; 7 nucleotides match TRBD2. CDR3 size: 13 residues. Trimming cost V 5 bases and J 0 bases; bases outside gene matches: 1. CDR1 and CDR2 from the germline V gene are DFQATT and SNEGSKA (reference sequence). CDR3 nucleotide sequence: TGCAGTGCTGGGACTAACTCCTACAATGAGCAGTTCTTC. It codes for CSAGTNSYNEQFF.

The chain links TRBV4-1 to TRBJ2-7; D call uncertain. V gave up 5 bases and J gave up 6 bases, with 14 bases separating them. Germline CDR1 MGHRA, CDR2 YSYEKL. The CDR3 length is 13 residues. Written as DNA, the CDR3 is TGCGCCAGCAGCGGATCCTCCCCTGGCGAGCAGTACTTC. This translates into CASSGSSPGEQYF.